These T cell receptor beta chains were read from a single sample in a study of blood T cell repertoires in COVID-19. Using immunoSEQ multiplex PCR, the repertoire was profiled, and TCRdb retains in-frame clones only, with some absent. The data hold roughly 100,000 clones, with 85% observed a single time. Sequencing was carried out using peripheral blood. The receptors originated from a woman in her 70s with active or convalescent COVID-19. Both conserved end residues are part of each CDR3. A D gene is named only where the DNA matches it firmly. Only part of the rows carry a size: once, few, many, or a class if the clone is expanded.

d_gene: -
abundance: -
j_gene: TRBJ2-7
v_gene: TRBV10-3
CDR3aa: CAIRWEGGDEQYF
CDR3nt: TGTGCCATCAGGTGGGAGGGGGGCGACGAGCAGTACTTC

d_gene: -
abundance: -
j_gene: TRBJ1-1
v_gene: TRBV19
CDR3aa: CASSMSWNRANTEAFF
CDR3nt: TGTGCCAGTAGTATGTCTTGGAACAGGGCCAACACTGAAGCTTTCTTT

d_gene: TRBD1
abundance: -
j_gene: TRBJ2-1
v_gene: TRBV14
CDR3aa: CASSQVGTGTGEQFF
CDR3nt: TGTGCCAGCAGCCAAGTCGGGACAGGCACTGGTGAGCAGTTCTTC

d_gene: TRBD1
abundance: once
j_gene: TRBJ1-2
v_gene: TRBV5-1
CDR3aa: CASSSGEAGGFYGYTF
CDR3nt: TGCGCCAGCAGCTCCGGGGAGGCAGGGGGTTTCTATGGCTACACCTTC

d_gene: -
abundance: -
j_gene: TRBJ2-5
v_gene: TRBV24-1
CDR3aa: CATSDSPGQETQYF
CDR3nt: TGTGCCACCAGTGACTCCCCCGGGCAAGAGACCCAGTACTTC

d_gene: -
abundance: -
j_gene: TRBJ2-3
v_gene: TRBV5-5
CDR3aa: CASSLARGGGTDTQYF
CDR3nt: TGTGCCAGCAGCTTGGCCCGAGGGGGGGGCACAGATACGCAGTATTTT

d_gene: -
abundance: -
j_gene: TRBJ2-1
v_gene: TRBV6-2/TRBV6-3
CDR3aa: CASSPPRGSYNEQFF
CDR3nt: TGTGCCAGCAGTCCCCCAAGGGGATCCTACAATGAGCAGTTCTTC

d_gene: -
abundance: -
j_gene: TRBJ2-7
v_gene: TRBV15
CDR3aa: CATSRGHKTQYF
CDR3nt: TGTGCCACCAGCAGAGGCCATAAAACACAGTACTTC

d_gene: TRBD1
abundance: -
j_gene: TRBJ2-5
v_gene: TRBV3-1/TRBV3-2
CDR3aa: CASSQEGTAQETQYF
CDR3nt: TGTGCCAGCAGCCAAGAAGGGACAGCCCAAGAGACCCAGTACTTC

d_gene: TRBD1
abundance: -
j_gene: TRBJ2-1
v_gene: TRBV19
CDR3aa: CASSDRGRREQFF
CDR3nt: TGTGCCAGTAGTGACAGGGGGCGACGTGAGCAGTTCTTC

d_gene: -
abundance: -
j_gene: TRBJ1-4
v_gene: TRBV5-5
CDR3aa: CASSLAFSEKLFF
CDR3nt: TGTGCCAGCAGCTTAGCCTTTAGTGAAAAACTGTTTTTT

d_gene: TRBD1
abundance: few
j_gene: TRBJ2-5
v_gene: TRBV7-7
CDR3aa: CASSRGTGGETQYF
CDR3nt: TGTGCTAGCAGCAGAGGGACAGGGGGCGAGACCCAGTACTTC